These 27 T cell receptor beta chains originate from one sample sequenced in a study of T cells in localized non-small cell lung cancer. Sequencing used immunoSEQ multiplex PCR; TCRdb keeps in-frame clones, though not all of them. Of fewer than 30,000 clones listed, approximately 88% are singletons. The sequences come from PBMCs, collected before any cancer treatment. These receptors came from a man between 40 and 75 years old with stage II lung adenocarcinoma.

This clone was observed a handful of times. V usage is TRBV6-5 and J usage is TRBJ2-7, with TRBD1 as a possible D gene (6 bases). CDR1 is MNHEY, CDR2 SVGAGI, per germline. Deletions cut 4 bases from V and 3 bases from J, with 19 bases between. This CDR3 has 16 residues. This chain's CDR3 is CASSSRTAQTFYEQYF. The CDR3 DNA reads as TGTGCCAGCAGTTCCCGGACAGCCCAGACATTCTACGAGCAGTACTTC.

This rearrangement joins TRBV4-1 to TRBJ2-7; 8 nucleotides align to TRBD1. The germline CDR1 and CDR2 sequences are MGHRA and YSYEKL. The CDR3 totals 14 residues. V lost 4 bases and J lost 6; bases outside the gene matches: 8. The CDR3 DNA reads as TGCGCCAGCAGCCCCGGACAGGGAGGAGGCGAGCAGTACTTC. It translates to CASSPGQGGGEQYF.

This rearrangement joins TRBV5-1 to TRBJ2-1; TRBD2 aligns across 9 bases. V gave up 9 bases and J gave up 6 bases; unmatched junction bases: 13. This CDR3 is built from 15 residues. The germline gives CDR1 SGHRS, CDR2 YFSETQ. CDR3 in amino acids: CATVVERRGGNEQFF. CDR3 nucleotides: TGCGCCACCGTGGTAGAGCGGCGGGGGGGCAATGAGCAGTTCTTC. Variable domain in full (rest from reference TRBV5-1 and TRBJ2-1): KAGVTQTPRYLIKTRGQQVTLSCSPISGHRSVSWYQQTPGQGLQFLFEYFSETQRNKGNFPGRFSGRQFSNSRSEMNVSTLELGDSALYLCATVVERRGGNEQFFGPGTRLTVL.

The V gene is TRBV19, the J gene TRBJ2-3, with TRBD1 matching over 8 bases. CDR3 length equals 16 residues. V shed 3 bases and J 5 bases; nucleotides not matched to a gene: 10. The germline V gene encodes CDR1 LNHDA and CDR2 SQIVND (reference sequence). The chain's CDR3 is CASSISSGRGQDTQYF. Written as DNA, the CDR3 is TGTGCCAGTAGTATCTCCAGCGGCAGGGGGCAAGATACGCAGTATTTT.

This chain links TRBV10-3 with TRBJ2-3; D gene ambiguous. Germline CDR1 and CDR2: ENHRY and SYGVKD. V was pared by 0 bases and J by 2 bases, with 9 bases between. The CDR3 spans 15 residues. The CDR3 loop reads CAISESMGSTDTQYF. The CDR3 DNA follows: TGTGCCATCAGTGAGTCGATGGGTTCCACAGATACGCAGTATTTT.

The rearrangement joins TRBV30 to TRBJ2-6, with D maybe TRBD1 (5 bases). Trimming left V 5 bases short and J 0 bases short, with 8 bases between. Germline CDR1 GTSNPN, CDR2 SVGIG (reference sequence). CDR3 length: 14 residues. The DNA of the CDR3 is TGTGCCTGGGCAGGGTACTCTGGGGCCAACGTCCTGACTTTC. This gives the protein CAWAGYSGANVLTF.

This sequence joins TRBV29-1 and TRBJ1-2; no definite D call. This CDR3 is 14 amino acids long. The V end was cut by 4 bases, the J end by 4 bases, with 16 bases between. Germline V lookup: CDR1 SQVTM, CDR2 ANQGSEA. The CDR3, as DNA: TGCAGCGTTGCGAAACTAGACCAGCCCTATGGCTACACCTTC. Protein: CSVAKLDQPYGYTF.

V usage is TRBV6-5 and J usage is TRBJ2-3, with 7 bases that match TRBD2. The CDR3 has 16 residues. Germline assignment: CDR1 MNHEY and CDR2 SVGAGI. V dropped 4 bases and J dropped 6; count of bases not matched to a gene: 13. This CDR3 reads CASSSGLTGKGDTQYF. As DNA, the CDR3 is TGTGCCAGCAGTTCGGGACTAACCGGAAAAGGGGATACGCAGTATTTT.

The chain employs TRBV19 and TRBJ2-2, with 9 bases identical to TRBD1. This CDR3 has 17 residues. Germline lookup yields CDR1 LNHDA and CDR2 SQIVND (reference sequence). The J segment lost 6 bases and the V segment lost 6 bases, leaving 14 bases of the junction unmatched. The DNA for the CDR3 is TGTGCCAGTAGGGAGGCCGGGACAGGGTTCGGATCCGGGGAGCTGTTTTTT. Translating it yields CASREAGTGFGSGELFF.

This chain links TRBV28 with TRBJ1-1; D unresolved. V shed 5 bases and J shed 0 bases, with 7 bases lying between them. This CDR3 comprises 13 residues. Germline V CDR1 and CDR2: MDHEN, SYDVKM. The CDR3 nucleotides read TGTGCCAGCAGTCCCGACCTGAACACTGAAGCTTTCTTT. Its translation is CASSPDLNTEAFF.

V gene TRBV27 combines with J gene TRBJ1-1; D is possibly TRBD1 (6 bases). V lost 1 base, J lost 1 base, and 10 bases lay in between. The CDR3 has 15 residues. Germline CDR1 MNHEY, CDR2 SMNVEV (reference sequence). CDR3 coding DNA: TGTGCCAGCAGTTTATGGGGGGGGGCGAACACTGAAGCTTTCTTT. Translation: CASSLWGGANTEAFF.

This chain joins TRBV19 and TRBJ1-5; no clear D gene. Germline lookup yields CDR1 LNHDA and CDR2 SQIVND (reference sequence). The CDR3 length is 15 residues. Trimming took 4 bases from V and 2 from J, leaving 12 bases between them. The CDR3 protein is CASSTIGLGNQPQHF. The DNA for the CDR3 is TGTGCCAGTAGTACTATAGGGCTCGGCAATCAGCCCCAGCATTTT.

The chain joins TRBV20-1 to TRBJ2-5; D uncertain. Germline-derived CDR1 and CDR2 are DFQATT and SNEGSKA (reference sequence). V was pared by 4 bases and J by 5 bases, with 8 bases between. The CDR3 loop spans 11 amino acids. The CDR3 loop is CSANKPETQYF. The CDR3 DNA reads as TGCAGTGCTAACAAGCCCGAGACCCAGTACTTC.

This clone was seen only once. This sequence joins TRBV7-3 and TRBJ1-2; no definite D call. Trimming took 2 bases from V and 5 from J, leaving 15 bases between them. The CDR3 covers 15 residues. Germline assignment: CDR1 SGHTA and CDR2 FQGTGA. The CDR3 sequence: CASSLFVAAEYGYTF. CDR3 nucleotides: TGTGCCAGCAGCTTATTTGTGGCTGCCGAATATGGCTACACCTTC. Full variable domain (missing parts from reference TRBV7-3 and TRBJ1-2): GAGVSQTPSNKVTEKGKYVELRCDPISGHTALYWYRQSLGQGPEFLIYFQGTGAADDSGLPNDRFFAVRPEGSVSTLKIQRTERGDSAVYLCASSLFVAAEYGYTFGSGTRLTVV.

The J gene is TRBJ1-1, the V gene TRBV15; a weak D match, TRBD1 (5 bases). Germline lookup yields CDR1 LNHNV and CDR2 YYDKDF (reference sequence). Trimming shortened V by 1 base and J by 0 bases, and 12 bases separated the two germline ends. The CDR3 sequence is 16 residues long. This CDR3 reads CATSRVAGHMNTEAFF. Written as DNA, the CDR3 is TGTGCCACCAGCAGAGTGGCAGGGCATATGAACACTGAAGCTTTCTTT.

The chain couples TRBV6-6 to TRBJ1-3; no clear D. The germline gives CDR1 MNHNY, CDR2 SVGAGI (reference sequence). Trimming removed 2 bases from V and 4 bases from J, with 9 bases in between. This CDR3 contains 14 residues. The CDR3 reads CASSYGVGGNTIYF. The CDR3 DNA reads as TGTGCCAGCAGTTACGGGGTCGGGGGAAACACCATATATTTT.

The J gene is TRBJ2-1, the V gene TRBV28; no reliable D call. Germline V gene sequence: CDR1 MDHEN, CDR2 SYDVKM. The CDR3 covers 12 residues. V lost 1 base, J lost 11 bases, and 9 bases lay in between. Here the CDR3 reads CASSLYGRQQFF. DNA for the CDR3: TGTGCCAGCAGTTTATATGGCCGGCAGCAGTTCTTC. The full variable domain, in which reference TRBV28 and TRBJ2-1 provide the parts outside the CDR3, is DVKVTQSSRYLVKRTGEKVFLECVQDMDHENMFWYRQDPGLGLRLIYFSYDVKMKEKGDIPEGYSVSREKKERFSLILESASTNQTSMYLCASSLYGRQQFFGPGTRLTVL.

This clone showed up just once. The chain is built from TRBV7-6 and TRBJ2-1; 7 bases align to TRBD2. The CDR3 runs 16 residues. Germline V CDR1 and CDR2: SGHVS, FNYEAQ. Trimming removed 0 bases from V and 3 bases from J; junction bases left unmatched: 5. The CDR3 DNA sequence: TGTGCCAGCAGCTTAGCGAGCGGGGATATCTACAATGAGCAGTTCTTC. It yields the protein CASSLASGDIYNEQFF.

This chain joins TRBV19 and TRBJ2-3; 7 nucleotides align to TRBD1. The CDR3 is 16 residues long. Germline V gene data show CDR1 as LNHDA and CDR2 as SQIVND (reference sequence). J was trimmed by 8 bases and V by 4 bases; bases with no gene match: 15. In DNA form, the CDR3 reads TGTGCCAGTAGTAATGGACAGGCCTACCTTCCTCTTACGCAGTATTTT. Protein product: CASSNGQAYLPLTQYF.

The V call is TRBV5-1, the J call TRBJ2-7; the match to TRBD1 covers 8 bases. Germline CDR1 SGHRS, CDR2 YFSETQ. The CDR3 sequence is 16 residues long. J was trimmed by 0 bases and V by 2 bases; bases with no gene match: 7. Written as DNA, the CDR3 is TGCGCCAGCAGCTTTTACCGGGACAGGAGCTCCTACGAGCAGTACTTC. This codes for CASSFYRDRSSYEQYF.

V usage is TRBV6-4 and J usage is TRBJ1-2; D gene unclear. CDR1 MRHNA and CDR2 SNTAGT come from the germline V gene. V lost 4 bases and J 4 bases, leaving 16 bases between the germline ends. The CDR3 totals 15 residues. CDR3 DNA: TGTGCCAGCAGTGCAGTTTTTCCTGGACGCTATGGCTACACCTTC. Translation: CASSAVFPGRYGYTF.

V and J are TRBV19 and TRBJ2-1, with TRBD2 matching 7 bases. This CDR3 is built from 13 residues. V was pared by 5 bases and J by 7 bases, with 5 bases of the junction left unmatched. Germline values: CDR1 LNHDA, CDR2 SQIVND (reference sequence). The CDR3 sequence: CASSAERGNEQFF. The CDR3 nucleotides are TGTGCCAGTAGTGCCGAGCGGGGTAATGAGCAGTTCTTC.

The V call is TRBV7-2, the J call TRBJ2-5, with D tentatively TRBD2 (6 bases). The CDR3 sequence is 15 residues long. Trimming stripped 3 bases from V and 5 bases from J, with 16 bases between. Germline CDR1 reads SGHTA; CDR2 reads FQGNSA. In nucleotides, the CDR3 is TGTGCCAGCAGCTTCGCGGGTCTCAGCGGGGAGACCCAGTACTTC. Translation gives CASSFAGLSGETQYF.

This clone was recorded only once. This chain links TRBV6-6 with TRBJ2-2; D is unresolved. The CDR3 is made up of 16 amino acids. Trimming cost V 0 bases and J 3 bases, with 11 bases left between them. Germline V gene lookup returns CDR1 MNHNY and CDR2 SVGAGI (reference sequence). In DNA form, the CDR3 reads TGTGCCAGCAGTTACTCGTCGGCGGTTGACACCGGGGAGCTGTTTTTT. Translated: CASSYSSAVDTGELFF.

The chain joins TRBV6-1 to TRBJ1-1; possibly TRBD1 for D (6 bases). Germline assignment: CDR1 MNHNS and CDR2 SASEGT. Between the trimmed V and J ends, which lost 0 bases and 6 bases, there was a span of 14 bases. This CDR3 is built from 15 residues. The CDR3 sequence is CASSEALLRGSEAFF. CDR3 DNA: TGTGCCAGCAGTGAAGCGCTTCTCAGGGGATCTGAAGCTTTCTTT.

The CDR3 protein is CSVEENGGRSEQFF. Written as DNA, the CDR3 is TGCAGCGTTGAAGAAAATGGGGGCAGGTCTGAGCAGTTCTTC. The rearrangement uses TRBV29-1 and TRBJ2-1; D perhaps matches TRBD1 (6 bases). This CDR3 is 14 amino acids long. The germline gives CDR1 SQVTM, CDR2 ANQGSEA. The V gene lost 0 bases and the J gene lost 9 bases, with 15 bases spanning the gap.

The V and J genes are TRBV10-3 and TRBJ2-1; possibly TRBD1 or TRBD2 for D (6 bases each). Germline values: CDR1 ENHRY, CDR2 SYGVKD. This CDR3 has 12 residues. The CDR3, as DNA: TGTAAAGGGGGGAGCTCCTACAATGAGCAGTTCTTC. Protein sequence: CKGGSSYNEQFF.